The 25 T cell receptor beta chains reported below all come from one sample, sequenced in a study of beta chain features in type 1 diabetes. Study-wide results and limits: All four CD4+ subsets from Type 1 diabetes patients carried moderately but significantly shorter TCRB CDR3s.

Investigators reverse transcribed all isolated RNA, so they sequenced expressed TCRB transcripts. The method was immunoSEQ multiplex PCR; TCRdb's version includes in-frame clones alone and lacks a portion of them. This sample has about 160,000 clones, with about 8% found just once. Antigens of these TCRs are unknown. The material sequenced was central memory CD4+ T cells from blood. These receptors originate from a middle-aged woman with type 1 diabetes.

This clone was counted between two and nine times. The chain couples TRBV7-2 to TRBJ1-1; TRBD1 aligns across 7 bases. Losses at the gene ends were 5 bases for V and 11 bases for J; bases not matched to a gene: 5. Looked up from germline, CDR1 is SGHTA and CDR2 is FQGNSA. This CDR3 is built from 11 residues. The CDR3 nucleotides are TGTGCCAGCAGCCAAGACAGGGAGGCTTTCTTT. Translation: CASSQDREAFF. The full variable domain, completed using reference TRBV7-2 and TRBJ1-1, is GAGVSQSPSNKVTEKGKDVELRCDPISGHTALYWYRQSLGQGLEFLIYFQGNSAPDKSGLPSDRFSAERTGGSVSTLTIQRTQQEDSAVYLCASSQDREAFFGQGTRLTVV.

The chain's CDR3 is CASSATSGKGSEQFF. The CDR3 DNA reads TGTGCCAGCAGCGCCACTAGCGGGAAGGGGAGTGAGCAGTTCTTC. J is TRBJ2-1 and V is TRBV9, with 10 bases aligning to TRBD2. V lost 3 bases and J lost 9; bases outside the gene matches: 9. The CDR3 extends over 15 amino acids. Germline values: CDR1 SGDLS, CDR2 YYNGEE.

The CDR3 sequence is CASSSNWRDGTQYF. DNA of the CDR3: TGTGCCAGCAGCTCAAACTGGAGAGACGGTACGCAGTATTTT. The V call is TRBV7-2, the J call TRBJ2-3; D gene unclear. The germline V gene encodes CDR1 SGHTA and CDR2 FQGNSA. This CDR3 has 14 residues. V lost 4 bases and J lost 8, with 16 bases in between.

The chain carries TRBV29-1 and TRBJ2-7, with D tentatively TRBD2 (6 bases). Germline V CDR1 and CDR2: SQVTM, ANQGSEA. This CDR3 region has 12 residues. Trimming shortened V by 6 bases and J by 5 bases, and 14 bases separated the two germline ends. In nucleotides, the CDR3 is TGCAGCGTGGAGGGCCCAACGAACGAGCAGTACTTC. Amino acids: CSVEGPTNEQYF.

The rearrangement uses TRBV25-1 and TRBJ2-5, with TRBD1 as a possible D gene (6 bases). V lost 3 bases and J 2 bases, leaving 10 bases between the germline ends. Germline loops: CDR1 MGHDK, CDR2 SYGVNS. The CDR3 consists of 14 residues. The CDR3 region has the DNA TGTGCCAGCAGTGACTCAGGGGCGCAAGAGACCCAGTACTTC. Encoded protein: CASSDSGAQETQYF.

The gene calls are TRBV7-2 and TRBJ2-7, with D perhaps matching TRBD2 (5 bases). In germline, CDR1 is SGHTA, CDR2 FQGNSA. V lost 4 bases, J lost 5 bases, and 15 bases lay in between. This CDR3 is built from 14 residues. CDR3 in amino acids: CASSSTWTADEQYF. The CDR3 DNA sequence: TGTGCCAGCAGCTCGACGTGGACTGCGGACGAGCAGTACTTC.

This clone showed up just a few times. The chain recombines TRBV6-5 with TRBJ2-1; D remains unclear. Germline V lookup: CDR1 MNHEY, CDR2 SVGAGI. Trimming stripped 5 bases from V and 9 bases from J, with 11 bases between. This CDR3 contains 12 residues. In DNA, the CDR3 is TGTGCCAGCAGTGTTCAGTTACGTGAGCAGTTCTTC. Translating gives CASSVQLREQFF.

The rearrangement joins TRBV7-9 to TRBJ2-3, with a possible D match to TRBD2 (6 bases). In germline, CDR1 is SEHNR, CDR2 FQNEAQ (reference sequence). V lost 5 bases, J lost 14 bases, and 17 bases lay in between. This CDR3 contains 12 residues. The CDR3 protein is CASSQGLSHLYF. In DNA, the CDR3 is TGTGCCAGCAGCCAGGGACTGTCCCATCTGTATTTT.

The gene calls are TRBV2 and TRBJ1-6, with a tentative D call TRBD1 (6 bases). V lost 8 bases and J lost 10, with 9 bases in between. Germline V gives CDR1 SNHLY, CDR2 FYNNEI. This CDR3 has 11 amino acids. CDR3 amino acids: CASRTASPLHF. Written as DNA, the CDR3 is TGTGCCAGCCGGACAGCGTCACCCCTCCACTTT.

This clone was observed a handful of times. CDR3 region: CASSVQGATEAFF. In DNA form, the CDR3 reads TGTGCCAGCAGCGTCCAAGGGGCCACTGAAGCTTTCTTT. This chain links TRBV9 with TRBJ1-1, with TRBD1 as a possible D gene (5 bases). CDR1 SGDLS and CDR2 YYNGEE come from the germline V gene. The CDR3 has 13 residues. V was clipped by 2 bases and J by 4 bases, with 9 bases between them.

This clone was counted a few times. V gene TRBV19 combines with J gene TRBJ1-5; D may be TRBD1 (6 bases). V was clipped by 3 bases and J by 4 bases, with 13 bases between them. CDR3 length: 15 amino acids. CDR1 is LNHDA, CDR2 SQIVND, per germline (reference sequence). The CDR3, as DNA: TGTGCCAGTAGTATCATCGACAGGCCGAATCAGCCCCAGCATTTT. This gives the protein CASSIIDRPNQPQHF.

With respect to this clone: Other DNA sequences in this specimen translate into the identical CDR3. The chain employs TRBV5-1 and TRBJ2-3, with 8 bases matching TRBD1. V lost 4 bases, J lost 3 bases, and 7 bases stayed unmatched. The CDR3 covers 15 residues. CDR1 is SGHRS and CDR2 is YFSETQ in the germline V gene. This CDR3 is CASSPRQGRTDTQYF. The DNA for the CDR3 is TGCGCCAGCAGCCCCCGACAGGGGAGAACAGATACGCAGTATTTT.

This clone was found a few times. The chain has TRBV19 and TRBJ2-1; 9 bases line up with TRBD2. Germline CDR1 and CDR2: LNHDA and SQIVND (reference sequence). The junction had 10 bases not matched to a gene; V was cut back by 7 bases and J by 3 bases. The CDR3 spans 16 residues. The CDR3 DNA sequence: TGTGCCAGTAAAAGGGCGGGGGGGTTCAACTACAATGAGCAGTTCTTC. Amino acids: CASKRAGGFNYNEQFF.

The CDR3, as DNA: TGTGCCAGCAACCCCCGGACAGCGGCTAACTATGGCTACACCTTC. Its protein is CASNPRTAANYGYTF. This rearrangement joins TRBV6-5 to TRBJ1-2, with D maybe TRBD1 (6 bases). With 7 bases removed from V and 0 bases from J, the gap between germline ends came to 15 bases. Per germline, CDR1 MNHEY and CDR2 SVGAGI. This CDR3 contains 15 residues.

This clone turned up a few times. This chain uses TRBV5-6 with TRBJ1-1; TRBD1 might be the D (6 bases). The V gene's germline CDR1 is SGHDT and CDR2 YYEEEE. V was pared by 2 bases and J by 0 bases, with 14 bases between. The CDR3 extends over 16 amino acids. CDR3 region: CASSFGGQLMNTEAFF. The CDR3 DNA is TGTGCCAGCAGCTTCGGAGGACAGCTCATGAACACTGAAGCTTTCTTT.

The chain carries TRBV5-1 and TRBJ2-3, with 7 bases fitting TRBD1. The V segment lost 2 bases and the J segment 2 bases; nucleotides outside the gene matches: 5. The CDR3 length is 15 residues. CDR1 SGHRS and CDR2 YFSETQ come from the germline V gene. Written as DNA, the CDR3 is TGCGCCAGCAGCTTCGGCAGGGGGTTCACAGATACGCAGTATTTT. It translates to CASSFGRGFTDTQYF.

CDR3 DNA sequence: TGTGCCAGCGCGAGCGTGCTGTCTAATTCACCCCTCCACTTT. Translation gives CASASVLSNSPLHF. The gene calls are TRBV2 and TRBJ1-6; D remains unclear. This CDR3 spans 14 amino acids. Per germline, CDR1 SNHLY and CDR2 FYNNEI. V lost 8 bases and J lost 6, with 14 bases in between.

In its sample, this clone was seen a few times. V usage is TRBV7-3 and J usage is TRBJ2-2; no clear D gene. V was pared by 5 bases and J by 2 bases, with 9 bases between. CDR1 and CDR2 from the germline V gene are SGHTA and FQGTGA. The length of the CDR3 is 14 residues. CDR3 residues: CASSRGGNTGELFF. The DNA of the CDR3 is TGTGCCAGCAGCCGAGGTGGTAACACCGGGGAGCTGTTTTTT.

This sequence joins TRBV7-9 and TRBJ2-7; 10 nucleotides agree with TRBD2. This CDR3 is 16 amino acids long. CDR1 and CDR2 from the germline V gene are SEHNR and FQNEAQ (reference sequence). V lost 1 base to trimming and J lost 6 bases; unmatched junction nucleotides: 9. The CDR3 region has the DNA TGTGCCAGCAGCTTAGATTTCCTAGCGGGAGACGGCGAGCAGTACTTC. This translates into CASSLDFLAGDGEQYF.

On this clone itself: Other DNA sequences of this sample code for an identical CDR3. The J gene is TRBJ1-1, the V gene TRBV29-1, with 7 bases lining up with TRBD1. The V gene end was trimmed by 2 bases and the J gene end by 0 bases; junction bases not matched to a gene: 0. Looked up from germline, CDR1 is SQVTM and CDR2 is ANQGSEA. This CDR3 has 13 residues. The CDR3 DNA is TGCAGCGTTGAAAGGGGGCTGAACACTGAAGCTTTCTTT. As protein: CSVERGLNTEAFF. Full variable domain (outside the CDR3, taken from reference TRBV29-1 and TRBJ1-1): SAVISQKPSRDICQRGTSLTIQCQVDSQVTMMFWYRQQPGQSLTLIATANQGSEATYESGFVIDKFPISRPNLTFSTLTVSNMSPEDSSIYLCSVERGLNTEAFFGQGTRLTVV.

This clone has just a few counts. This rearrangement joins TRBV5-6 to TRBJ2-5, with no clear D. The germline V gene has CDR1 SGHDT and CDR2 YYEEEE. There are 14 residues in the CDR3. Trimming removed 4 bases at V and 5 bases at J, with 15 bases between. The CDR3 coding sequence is TGTGCCAGCAGCCCACCGACAAATCTGGAGACCCAGTACTTC. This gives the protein CASSPPTNLETQYF.

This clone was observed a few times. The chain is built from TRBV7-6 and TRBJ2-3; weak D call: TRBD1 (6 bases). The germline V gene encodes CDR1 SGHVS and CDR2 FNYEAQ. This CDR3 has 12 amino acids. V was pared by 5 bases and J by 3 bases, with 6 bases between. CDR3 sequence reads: CASSGQTDTQYF. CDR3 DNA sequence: TGTGCCAGCAGCGGACAGACAGATACGCAGTATTTT. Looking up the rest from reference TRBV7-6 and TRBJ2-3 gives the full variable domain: GAGVSQSPRYKVTKRGQDVALRCDPISGHVSLYWYRQALGQGPEFLTYFNYEAQQDKSGLPNDRFSAERPEGSISTLTIQRTEQRDSAMYRCASSGQTDTQYFGPGTRLTVL.

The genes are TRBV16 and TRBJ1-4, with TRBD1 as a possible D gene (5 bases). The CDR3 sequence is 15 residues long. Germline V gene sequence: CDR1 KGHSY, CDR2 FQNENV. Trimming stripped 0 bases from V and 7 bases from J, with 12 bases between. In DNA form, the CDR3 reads TGTGCCAGCAGCCAATCAGGAGGGGCGGTTGAAAAACTGTTTTTT. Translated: CASSQSGGAVEKLFF. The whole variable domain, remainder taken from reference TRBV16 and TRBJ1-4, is GEEVAQTPKHLVRGEGQKAKLYCAPIKGHSYVFWYQQVLKNEFKFLISFQNENVFDETGMPKERFSAKCLPNSPCSLEIQATKLEDSAVYFCASSQSGGAVEKLFFGSGTQLSVL.

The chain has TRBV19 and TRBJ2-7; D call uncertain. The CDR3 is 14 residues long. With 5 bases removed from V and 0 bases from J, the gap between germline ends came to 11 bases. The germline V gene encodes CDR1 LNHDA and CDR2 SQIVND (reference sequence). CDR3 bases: TGTGCCAGTAGTCCCCTTGCGAACTCCTACGAGCAGTACTTC. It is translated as CASSPLANSYEQYF.

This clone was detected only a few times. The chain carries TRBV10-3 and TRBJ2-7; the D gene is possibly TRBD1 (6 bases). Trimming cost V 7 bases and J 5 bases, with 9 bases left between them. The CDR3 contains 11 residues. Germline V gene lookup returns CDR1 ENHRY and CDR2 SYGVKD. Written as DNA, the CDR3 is TGTGCCATCACCAACAGGGACGAGCAGTACTTC. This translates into CAITNRDEQYF.